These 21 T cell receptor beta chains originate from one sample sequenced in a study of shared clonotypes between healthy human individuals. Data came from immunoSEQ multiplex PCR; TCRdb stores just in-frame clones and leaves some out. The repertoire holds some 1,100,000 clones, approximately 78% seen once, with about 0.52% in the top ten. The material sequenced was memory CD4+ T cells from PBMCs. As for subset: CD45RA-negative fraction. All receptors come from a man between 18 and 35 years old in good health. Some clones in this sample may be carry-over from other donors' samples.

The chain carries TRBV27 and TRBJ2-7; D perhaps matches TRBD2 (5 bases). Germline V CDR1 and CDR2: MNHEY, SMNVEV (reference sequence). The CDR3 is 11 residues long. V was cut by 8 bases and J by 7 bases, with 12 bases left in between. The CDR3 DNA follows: TGTGCCAGCTCCACCGAGGGTGAGCAGTACTTC. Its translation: CASSTEGEQYF.

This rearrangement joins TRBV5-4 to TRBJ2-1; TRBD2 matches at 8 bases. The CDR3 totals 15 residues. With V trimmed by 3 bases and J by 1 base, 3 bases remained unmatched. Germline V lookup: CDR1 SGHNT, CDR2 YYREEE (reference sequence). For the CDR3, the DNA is TGTGCCAGCAGCTGGAGCGGGAGATCCTACAATGAGCAGTTCTTC. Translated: CASSWSGRSYNEQFF. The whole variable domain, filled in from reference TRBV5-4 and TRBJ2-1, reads ETGVTQSPTHLIKTRGQQVTLRCSSQSGHNTVSWYQQALGQGPQFIFQYYREEENGRGNFPPRFSGLQFPNYSSELNVNALELDDSALYLCASSWSGRSYNEQFFGPGTRLTVL.

The CDR3 DNA reads TGTGCCAGCAGCTTCGGCAGTAGCTCCTACGAGCAGTACTTC. It codes for CASSFGSSSYEQYF. V usage is TRBV7-9 and J usage is TRBJ2-7, with D unclear. Looked up from germline, CDR1 is SEHNR and CDR2 is FQNEAQ (reference sequence). V lost 3 bases and J 0 bases, leaving 9 bases between the germline ends. The CDR3 is 14 residues long.

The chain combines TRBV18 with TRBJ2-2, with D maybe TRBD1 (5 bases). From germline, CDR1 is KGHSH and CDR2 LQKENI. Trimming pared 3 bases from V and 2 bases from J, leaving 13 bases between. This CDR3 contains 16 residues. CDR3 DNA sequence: TGTGCCAGCTCACCCGGACAAGCCTTTAACACCGGGGAGCTGTTTTTT. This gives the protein CASSPGQAFNTGELFF.

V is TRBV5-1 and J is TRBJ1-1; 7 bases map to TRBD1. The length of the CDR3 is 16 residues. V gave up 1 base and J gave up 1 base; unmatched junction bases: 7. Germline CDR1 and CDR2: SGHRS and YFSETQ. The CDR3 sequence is CASSLHTGTANTEAFF. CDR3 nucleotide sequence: TGCGCCAGCAGCTTGCATACCGGGACAGCGAACACTGAAGCTTTCTTT.

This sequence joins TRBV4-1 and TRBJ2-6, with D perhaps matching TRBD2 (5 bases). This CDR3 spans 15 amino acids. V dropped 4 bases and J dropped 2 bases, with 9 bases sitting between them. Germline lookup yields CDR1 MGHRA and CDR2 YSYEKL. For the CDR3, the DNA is TGCGCCAGCAGCCCCCTCGGGGCTGGGGCCAACGTCCTGACTTTC. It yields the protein CASSPLGAGANVLTF.

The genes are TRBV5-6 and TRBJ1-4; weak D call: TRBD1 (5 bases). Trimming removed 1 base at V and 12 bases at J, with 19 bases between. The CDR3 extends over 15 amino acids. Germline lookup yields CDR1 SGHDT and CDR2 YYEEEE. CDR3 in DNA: TGTGCCAGCAGCTTGACGCGTAGGGGCCGGCGGGAACTGTTTTTT. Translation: CASSLTRRGRRELFF.

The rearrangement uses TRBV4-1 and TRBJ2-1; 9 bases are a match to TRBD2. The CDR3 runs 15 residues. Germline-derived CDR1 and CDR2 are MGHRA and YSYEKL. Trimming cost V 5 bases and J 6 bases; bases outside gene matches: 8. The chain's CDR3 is CASSSKREVGNEQFF. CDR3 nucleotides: TGCGCCAGCAGCTCAAAGCGGGAGGTAGGCAATGAGCAGTTCTTC.

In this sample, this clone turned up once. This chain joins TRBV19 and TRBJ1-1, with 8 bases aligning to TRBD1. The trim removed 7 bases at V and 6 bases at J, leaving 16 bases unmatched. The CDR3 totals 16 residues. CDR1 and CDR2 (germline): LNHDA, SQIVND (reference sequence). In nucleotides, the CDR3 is TGTGCCAGTACCAAAGCTGACAGGGGCCAGGCGGCTGAAGCTTTCTTT. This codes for CASTKADRGQAAEAFF.

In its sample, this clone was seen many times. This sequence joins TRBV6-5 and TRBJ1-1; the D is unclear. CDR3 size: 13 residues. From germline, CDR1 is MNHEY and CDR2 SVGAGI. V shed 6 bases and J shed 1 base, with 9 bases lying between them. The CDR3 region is CASSGPANTEAFF. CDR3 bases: TGTGCCAGCAGCGGGCCTGCGAACACTGAAGCTTTCTTT.

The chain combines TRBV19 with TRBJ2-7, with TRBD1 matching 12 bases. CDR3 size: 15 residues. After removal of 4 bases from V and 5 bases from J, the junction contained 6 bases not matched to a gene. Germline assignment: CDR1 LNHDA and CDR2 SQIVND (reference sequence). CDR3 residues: CASSRGTGGFNEQYF. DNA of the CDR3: TGTGCCAGTAGTAGGGGGACAGGGGGCTTTAACGAGCAGTACTTC.

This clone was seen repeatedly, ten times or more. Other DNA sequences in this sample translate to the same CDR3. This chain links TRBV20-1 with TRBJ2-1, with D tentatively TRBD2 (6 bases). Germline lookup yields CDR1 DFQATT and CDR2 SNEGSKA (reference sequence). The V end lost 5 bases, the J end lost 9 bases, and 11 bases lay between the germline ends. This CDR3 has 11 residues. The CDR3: CSAPGLGEQFF. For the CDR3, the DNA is TGCAGTGCTCCGGGACTCGGTGAGCAGTTCTTC.

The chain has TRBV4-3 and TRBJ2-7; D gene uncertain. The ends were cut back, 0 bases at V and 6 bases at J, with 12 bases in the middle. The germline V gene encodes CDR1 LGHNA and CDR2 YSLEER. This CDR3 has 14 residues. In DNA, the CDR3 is TGCGCCAGCAGCCAAGAAGTATGGGTCACCGAGCAGTACTTC. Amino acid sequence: CASSQEVWVTEQYF.

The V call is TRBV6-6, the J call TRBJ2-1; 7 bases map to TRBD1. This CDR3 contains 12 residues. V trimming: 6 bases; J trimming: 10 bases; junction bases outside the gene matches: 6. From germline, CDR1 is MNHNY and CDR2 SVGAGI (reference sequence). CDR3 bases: TGTGCCAGCAGGGACAGGACGGGGGAGCAGTTCTTC. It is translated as CASRDRTGEQFF.

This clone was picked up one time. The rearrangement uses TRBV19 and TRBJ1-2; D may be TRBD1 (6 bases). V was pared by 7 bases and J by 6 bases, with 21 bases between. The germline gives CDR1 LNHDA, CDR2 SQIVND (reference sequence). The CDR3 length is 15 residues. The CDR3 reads CASMSLGALDHGYTF. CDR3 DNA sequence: TGTGCCAGTATGAGTTTGGGGGCGTTGGACCATGGCTACACCTTC.

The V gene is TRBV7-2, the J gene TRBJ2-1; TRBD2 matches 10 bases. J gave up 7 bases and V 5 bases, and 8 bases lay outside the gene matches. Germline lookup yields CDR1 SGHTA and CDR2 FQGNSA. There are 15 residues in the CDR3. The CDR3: CASSGRLAGSNEQFF. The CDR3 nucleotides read TGTGCCAGCAGCGGACGACTAGCGGGTTCTAATGAGCAGTTCTTC.

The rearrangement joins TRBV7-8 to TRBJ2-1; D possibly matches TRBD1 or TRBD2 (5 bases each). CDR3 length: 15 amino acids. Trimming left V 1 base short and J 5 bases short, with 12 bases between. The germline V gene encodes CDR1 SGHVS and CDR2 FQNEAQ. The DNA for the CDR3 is TGTGCCAGCAGCTTAGGACTGGGACGGCACAATGAGCAGTTCTTC. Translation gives CASSLGLGRHNEQFF. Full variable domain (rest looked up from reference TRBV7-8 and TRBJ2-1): GAGVSQSPRYKVAKRGQDVALRCDPISGHVSLFWYQQALGQGPEFLTYFQNEAQLDKSGLPSDRFFAERPEGSVSTLKIQRTQQEDSAVYLCASSLGLGRHNEQFFGPGTRLTVL.

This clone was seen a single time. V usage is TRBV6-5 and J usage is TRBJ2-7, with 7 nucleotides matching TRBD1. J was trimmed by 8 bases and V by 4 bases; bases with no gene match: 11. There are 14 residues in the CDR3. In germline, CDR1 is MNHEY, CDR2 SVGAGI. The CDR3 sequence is CASSLRTGNPKQYF. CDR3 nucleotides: TGTGCCAGCAGTTTAAGGACAGGCAACCCTAAGCAGTACTTC.

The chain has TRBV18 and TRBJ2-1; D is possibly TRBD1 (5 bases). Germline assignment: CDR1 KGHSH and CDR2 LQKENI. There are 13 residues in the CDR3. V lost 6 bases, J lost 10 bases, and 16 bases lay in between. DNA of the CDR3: TGTGCCAGCTCCAAGACAGAAGCAAGGGAGCAGTTCTTC. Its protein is CASSKTEAREQFF. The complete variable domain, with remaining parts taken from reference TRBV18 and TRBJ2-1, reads NAGVMQNPRHLVRRRGQEARLRCSPMKGHSHVYWYRQLPEEGLKFMVYLQKENIIDESGMPKERFSAEFPKEGPSILRIQQVVRGDSAAYFCASSKTEAREQFFGPGTRLTVL.

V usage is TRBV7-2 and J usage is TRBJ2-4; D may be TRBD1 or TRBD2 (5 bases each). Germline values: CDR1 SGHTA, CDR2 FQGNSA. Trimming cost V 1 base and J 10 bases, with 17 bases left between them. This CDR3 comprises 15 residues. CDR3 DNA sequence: TGTGCCAGCAGCTTAGTCGGGGCGTTCGATCCGATTCAGTACTTC. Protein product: CASSLVGAFDPIQYF.

The CDR3 loop reads CASSFLANYGYTF. CDR3 coding DNA: TGTGCCAGCAGTTTTCTCGCGAACTATGGCTACACCTTC. The chain uses TRBV27 and TRBJ1-2, with D unresolved. Germline V gives CDR1 MNHEY, CDR2 SMNVEV (reference sequence). V was shortened by 3 bases and J by 2 bases, with 7 bases between the two germline ends. The CDR3 is 13 residues long.